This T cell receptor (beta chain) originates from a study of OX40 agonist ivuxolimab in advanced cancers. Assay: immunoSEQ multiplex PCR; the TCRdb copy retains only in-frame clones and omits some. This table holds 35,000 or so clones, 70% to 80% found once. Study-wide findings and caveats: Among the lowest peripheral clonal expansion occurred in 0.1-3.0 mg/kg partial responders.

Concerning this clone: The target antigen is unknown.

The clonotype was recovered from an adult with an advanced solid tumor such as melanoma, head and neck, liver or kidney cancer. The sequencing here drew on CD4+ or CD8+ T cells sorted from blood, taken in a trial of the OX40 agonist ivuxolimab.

CDR3 loop: CASSLFRQAHRPQHF. CDR3 nucleotides: TGTGCCAGCAGTTTATTTCGCCAGGCTCACCGGCCCCAGCATTTT. J is TRBJ1-5 and V is TRBV28; D remains unclear. The CDR3 runs 15 residues. Germline loops: CDR1 MDHEN, CDR2 SYDVKM. V dropped 1 base and J dropped 9 bases, with 16 bases sitting between them.